This is a list of T cell receptor beta chains from one sample in a study of T cells in Graves' hyperthyroidism and ophthalmopathy. TCRdb itself ran the multiplex PCR reads through MiXCR, one entry per CDR3 protein. The sample contains 300,000 to 350,000 distinct CDR3 sequences, 15% to 20% of which appear only once. Sequences were obtained from blood. These TCRs come from a woman aged 45-65 years with Graves' hyperthyroidism. Both conserved end residues are part of each CDR3. The order of the fields is clone size, D gene, V gene, J gene, CDR3 DNA, CDR3 protein. A D gene is named only where the DNA matches it firmly. Rows give clone size only sometimes, using once, few, many, or a class for an expanded clone.

size: few; D: .; V: TRBV29-1; J: TRBJ2-3; DNA: TGCAGCACGTATGGGACAGATACGCAGTATTTT; CDR3: CSTYGTDTQYF
size: .; D: .; V: TRBV28; J: TRBJ1-2; DNA: TGTGCCAGCAGTTACCCTAATTACAGGCGGTTTGACTACACCTTC; CDR3: CASSYPNYRRFDYTF
size: many; D: TRBD2; V: TRBV2; J: TRBJ2-1; DNA: TGTGCCAGCAGTGCGGCTAGCGGGGGGGCAGGTGAGCAGTTCTTC; CDR3: CASSAASGGAGEQFF
size: many; D: TRBD1; V: TRBV7-9; J: TRBJ2-5; DNA: TGTGCCAGCAGCCTACAGGGGCAAGAGACCCAGTACTTC; CDR3: CASSLQGQETQYF
size: few; D: TRBD2; V: TRBV5-4; J: TRBJ2-3; DNA: TGTGCCAGCAGCTCCTGGACTAGCGCAGATACGCAGTATTTT; CDR3: CASSSWTSADTQYF
size: .; D: TRBD1; V: TRBV3-1; J: TRBJ2-5; DNA: TGTGCCAGCAGCCGATCGTTAACAGGGGCGCGAGAGACCCAGTACTTC; CDR3: CASSRSLTGARETQYF
size: .; D: .; V: TRBV3-1; J: TRBJ1-4; DNA: TGTGCCAGCAGCCCCGGACGGAACTACCGGAATGAAAAACTGTTTTTT; CDR3: CASSPGRNYRNEKLFF
size: .; D: .; V: TRBV19; J: TRBJ1-6; DNA: TGTGCCAGTACGTTCGGCCCTTGGACGCCCCTCCACTTT; CDR3: CASTFGPWTPLHF
size: .; D: TRBD2; V: TRBV6-1; J: TRBJ2-1; DNA: TGTGCCAGCAGTCCGGAACTAGCGAGCTCCTACAATGAGCAGTTCTTC; CDR3: CASSPELASSYNEQFF
size: .; D: .; V: TRBV5-5; J: TRBJ1-2; DNA: TGTGCCAGCAGCTTGGTGGCGGGCTTGGACTATGGCTACACCTTC; CDR3: CASSLVAGLDYGYTF
size: .; D: TRBD2; V: TRBV19; J: TRBJ2-7; DNA: TGTGCCAGTAGTACCGGACTAGTAGCGGGAGTGGGCGAGCAGTACTTC; CDR3: CASSTGLVAGVGEQYF
size: .; D: .; V: TRBV6-1; J: TRBJ2-2; DNA: TGTGCCAGCAGGCAATACACCGGGGAGCTGTTTTTT; CDR3: CASRQYTGELFF
size: .; D: TRBD1; V: TRBV28; J: TRBJ1-6; DNA: TGTGCCAGCAGTGAGCCGGGACAGATTAATCCCCTCCACTTT; CDR3: CASSEPGQINPLHF
size: .; D: .; V: TRBV5-6; J: TRBJ2-1; DNA: TGTGCCAGCGCGTACACAGTGGGGTCAGGAGGTGAGCAGTTCTTC; CDR3: CASAYTVGSGGEQFF
size: many; D: .; V: TRBV20-1; J: TRBJ2-7; DNA: TGCAGTGCTAGAGATGGGTCTTCTTACTACGAGCAGTACTTC; CDR3: CSARDGSSYYEQYF
size: many; D: .; V: TRBV28; J: TRBJ1-6; DNA: TGTGCCAGCAGCCCAGGGTCCTATAATTCACCCCTCCACTTT; CDR3: CASSPGSYNSPLHF
size: .; D: .; V: TRBV7-9; J: TRBJ2-6; DNA: TGTGCCAGCAGCACCGAGGGAGGCCGCTCTGGGGCCAACGTCCTGACTTTC; CDR3: CASSTEGGRSGANVLTF
size: .; D: TRBD2; V: TRBV12-3/TRBV12-4; J: TRBJ2-3; DNA: TGTGCCAGCAACATCGGACTAGCGGGAGGTAGCACAGATACGCAGTATTTT; CDR3: CASNIGLAGGSTDTQYF
size: few; D: .; V: TRBV5-6; J: TRBJ1-2; DNA: TGTGCCAGCAGGGACAGTTTCTATGGCTACACCTTC; CDR3: CASRDSFYGYTF
size: .; D: TRBD2; V: TRBV7-2; J: TRBJ2-7; DNA: TGTGCCAGCAGCTTAGTTCCCGGGAGGGCCGGGGACGAGCAGTACTTC; CDR3: CASSLVPGRAGDEQYF
size: many; D: TRBD2; V: TRBV3-1; J: TRBJ2-1; DNA: TGTGCCAGCAGCCAAGATACGAGGCTAGCGGGGGTGCAGTTCTTC; CDR3: CASSQDTRLAGVQFF
size: .; D: TRBD1; V: TRBV5-6; J: TRBJ1-2; DNA: TGTGCCAGCAGCCCCGGACAGGGAGGCTACACCTTC; CDR3: CASSPGQGGYTF
size: many; D: .; V: TRBV7-9; J: TRBJ2-5; DNA: TGTGCCAGCAGCCCCCTGGAGGGGGGGCGGGAGACCCAGTACTTC; CDR3: CASSPLEGGRETQYF
size: few; D: .; V: TRBV7-3; J: TRBJ2-1; DNA: TGTGCCAGCAGCACCGTCGTGGGACCAGAATACAATGAGCAGTTCTTC; CDR3: CASSTVVGPEYNEQFF
size: .; D: .; V: TRBV28; J: TRBJ1-1; DNA: TGTGCCAGCAGTTTTGTAGGGTTGGGGATGAACACTGAAGCTTTCTTT; CDR3: CASSFVGLGMNTEAFF
size: many; D: .; V: TRBV18; J: TRBJ2-1; DNA: TGTGCCAGCTCACCCGGGCTAGCGAATGAGCAGTTCTTC; CDR3: CASSPGLANEQFF
size: .; D: .; V: TRBV6-5; J: TRBJ1-1; DNA: TGTGCCAGCAGTTACTCAACGCGAGTTACAATGAACACTGAAGCTTTCTTT; CDR3: CASSYSTRVTMNTEAFF
size: many; D: .; V: TRBV7-9; J: TRBJ2-7; DNA: TGTGCCAGCAGCTTAACAGGGCCAAGCGAGCAGTACTTC; CDR3: CASSLTGPSEQYF
size: many; D: .; V: TRBV18; J: TRBJ2-5; DNA: TGTGCCAGCTCACCACCATCAGAGAGCCAAGAGACCCAGTACTTC; CDR3: CASSPPSESQETQYF
size: few; D: TRBD1; V: TRBV7-9; J: TRBJ2-3; DNA: TGTGCCAGCAGCCCTGGGACAGCCGTTTTCACAGATACGCAGTATTTT; CDR3: CASSPGTAVFTDTQYF
size: few; D: .; V: TRBV7-3; J: TRBJ2-7; DNA: TGTGCCAGCAGTCCGAGGGTCTACGAGCAGTACTTC; CDR3: CASSPRVYEQYF
size: once; D: TRBD2; V: TRBV2; J: TRBJ2-3; DNA: TGTGCCAGCAGCCCCGCCAGCGGGGGGCACTATAGCACAGATACGCAGTATTTT; CDR3: CASSPASGGHYSTDTQYF
size: many; D: TRBD1; V: TRBV7-9; J: TRBJ2-7; DNA: TGTGCCAGCAGCCGTGAGGGACAGGGGGAGTACGAGCAGTACTTC; CDR3: CASSREGQGEYEQYF
size: .; D: .; V: TRBV20-1; J: TRBJ1-5; DNA: TGCAGTGCTAGAGATCTGGCGGGGTCGCAGCCCCAGCATTTT; CDR3: CSARDLAGSQPQHF
size: many; D: .; V: TRBV28; J: TRBJ1-5; DNA: TGTGCCAGCAGTCTAAGCCCGGACAGTTACGGTCAGCCCCAGCATTTT; CDR3: CASSLSPDSYGQPQHF
size: few; D: TRBD2; V: TRBV4-2; J: TRBJ2-7; DNA: TGTGCCAGCAGCCAAGCTAGCGGGAATGCCTACGAGCAGTACTTC; CDR3: CASSQASGNAYEQYF
size: .; D: .; V: TRBV27; J: TRBJ2-5; DNA: TGTGCCAGCAGTTTTAGTGCGGCGCAGCAAGAGACCCAGTACTTC; CDR3: CASSFSAAQQETQYF
size: many; D: .; V: TRBV11-1; J: TRBJ2-1; DNA: TGTGCCAGCAGCTTAAGGCGGACCTCCTACAATGAGCAGTTCTTC; CDR3: CASSLRRTSYNEQFF
size: .; D: .; V: TRBV18; J: TRBJ2-4; DNA: TGTGCCAGCTCACCCTCCCCCGTGGGGGGAAACATTCAGTACTTC; CDR3: CASSPSPVGGNIQYF
size: many; D: .; V: TRBV3-1; J: TRBJ1-1; DNA: TGTGCCAGCAGCCAATTTCAAGTAGGGAGGTACACTGAAGCTTTCTTT; CDR3: CASSQFQVGRYTEAFF
size: few; D: .; V: TRBV10-2; J: TRBJ2-3; DNA: TGCGCCAGCAGTGAGCAGGGAAGAGGTACGCAGTATTTT; CDR3: CASSEQGRGTQYF
size: many; D: .; V: TRBV18; J: TRBJ1-5; DNA: TGTGCCAGCTCACCCACCCGGGTGGAGCGTCAGCCCCAGCATTTT; CDR3: CASSPTRVERQPQHF
size: once; D: .; V: TRBV6-9; J: TRBJ2-7; DNA: TGTGCCAGCAGTTACGGGCAGGGGGGTTACGAGCAGTACTTC; CDR3: CASSYGQGGYEQYF
size: few; D: TRBD1; V: TRBV20-1; J: TRBJ1-4; DNA: TGCAGTGCCCCAAGTCCGGGACAGGGGGATGAAAAACTGTTTTTT; CDR3: CSAPSPGQGDEKLFF
size: .; D: TRBD2; V: TRBV9; J: TRBJ2-3; DNA: TGTGCCAGCAGCCTCCGACTAGCGCCAGATACGCAGTATTTT; CDR3: CASSLRLAPDTQYF
size: .; D: .; V: TRBV25-1; J: TRBJ1-2; DNA: TGTGCCAGCAGCCCCCGGGGGTCGTCCTATGGCTACACCTTC; CDR3: CASSPRGSSYGYTF
size: .; D: .; V: TRBV13; J: TRBJ1-2; DNA: TGTGCCAGCAGCTTAGGTTGGGGGGCAGATGGCTACACCTTC; CDR3: CASSLGWGADGYTF
size: many; D: TRBD2; V: TRBV20-1; J: TRBJ2-1; DNA: TGCAGTGCCACCCCTCTAGCGGGAGACTTGAGCGATGAGCAGTTCTTC; CDR3: CSATPLAGDLSDEQFF
size: .; D: .; V: TRBV7-9; J: TRBJ2-2; DNA: TGTGCCAGTCCTCGTTCCGGGAGCACCGGGGAGCTGTTTTTT; CDR3: CASPRSGSTGELFF
size: .; D: TRBD2; V: TRBV19; J: TRBJ2-1; DNA: TGTGCCAGTAGTATTGGGACTAGTCTCAATGAGCAGTTCTTC; CDR3: CASSIGTSLNEQFF
size: many; D: .; V: TRBV12-3/TRBV12-4; J: TRBJ1-2; DNA: TGTGCCAGCAGTCTCGGACCAAACCATGGCTACACCTTC; CDR3: CASSLGPNHGYTF
size: .; D: .; V: TRBV6-1; J: TRBJ1-5; DNA: TGTGCCAGCAGTGGACCCCCCATGAGAAGCAATCAGCCCCAGCATTTT; CDR3: CASSGPPMRSNQPQHF